The rows below give T cell receptor beta chains drawn from one sample of a study of early T cells in non-severe SARS-CoV-2 infection. TCRdb called the 5' RACE reads again in MiXCR, with one record for every CDR3 protein. The data contain roughly 46,000 distinct CDR3 sequences, around 7% of them singletons. Sequencing was done on a sample of whole blood. The receptors shown here come from an adult who was a healthcare worker with PCR-confirmed SARS-CoV-2 infection or an uninfected control (not recorded which). Both conserved end residues are trimmed from each CDR3. Part of the rows lack a size; the others show once, few, many or a class for expanded clones.

j_gene,v_gene,abundance,CDR3aa
TRBJ2-1,TRBV11-3,-,ASSSRLAGGNNEQF
TRBJ1-5,TRBV10-2,many,ASSDGFDNQPQH
TRBJ2-7,TRBV6-6,-,ASGTGAIYEQY
TRBJ1-1,TRBV10-1,few,ASSENRGTEAF
TRBJ1-6,TRBV12-3/TRBV12-4,many,ASSPKGARNSPLH
TRBJ2-3,TRBV3-1,many,ASSQDLGTSIVNTQY
TRBJ2-7,TRBV20-1,-,SARDSSSLVLEQY
TRBJ2-7,TRBV27,-,ASSLGTTEGEQY
TRBJ2-1,TRBV14,few,ASSPRRAYNEQF
TRBJ2-7,TRBV27,many,ASSSPTASEQY
TRBJ1-1,TRBV29-1,many,SVGQGKNTEAF
TRBJ1-5,TRBV18,-,ASSPGGGQPQH
TRBJ2-1,TRBV18,many,ASSPLGLAGGSYNEQF
TRBJ2-5,TRBV6-5,many,ASSTGTSYRRETQY
TRBJ1-2,TRBV6-5,-,ASSRPGTGDYGYT
TRBJ1-1,TRBV4-3,few,ASSQDYVNTEAF
TRBJ2-3,TRBV18,many,ASSPPSGGAADTQY
TRBJ2-1,TRBV29-1,-,SAVRQYNEQF
TRBJ2-3,TRBV7-8,-,ASSSGLAGAADTQY
TRBJ2-1,TRBV20-1,many,SARAGAGATYNEQF
TRBJ2-2,TRBV15,few,ATSYRSGSTGELF
TRBJ2-7,TRBV6-6,many,ASTHGEEQY
TRBJ2-5,TRBV6-2/TRBV6-3,few,ASSDQETQY
TRBJ1-2,TRBV20-1,many,SASLGHVYGYT
TRBJ1-1,TRBV10-2,many,ASSLDGMNTEAF
TRBJ1-2,TRBV5-1,few,ASSLAESGYT
TRBJ1-1,TRBV19,few,ASSAATNMNTEAF
TRBJ1-1,TRBV20-1,many,SARESLWTRNTEAF
TRBJ1-2,TRBV12-3/TRBV12-4,-,ASWSGSDYGYT
TRBJ2-6,TRBV2,many,ASSEGTGASGANVLT
TRBJ1-2,TRBV2,few,ASSKSEYGYT
TRBJ1-1,TRBV7-6,many,ASSPTGNTEAF
TRBJ2-7,TRBV4-3,many,ASSQAAAGTYEQY
TRBJ2-3,TRBV6-1,-,ASLLGTDTQY
TRBJ1-5,TRBV6-6,many,ASSTGGNQPQH
TRBJ2-7,TRBV13,-,ASSLVDGYEQY
TRBJ1-5,TRBV30,few,AWNRDSYQPQH
TRBJ1-1,TRBV9,-,ASSVSENTEAF
TRBJ2-7,TRBV6-1,-,ASIQRRQSYEQY
TRBJ1-4,TRBV29-1,few,SAGTGWEKLF
TRBJ1-5,TRBV29-1,many,SVGGLNSNQPQH
TRBJ2-7,TRBV5-5,-,ASSRDPGLANEQY
TRBJ2-1,TRBV9,many,ASSVGGAGQYNEQF
TRBJ1-2,TRBV29-1,-,SVEVLTGINGYT
TRBJ2-3,TRBV7-9,few,ASSSGTGEDTQY
TRBJ1-1,TRBV7-9,many,ASSRMATEAF
TRBJ2-1,TRBV29-1,-,TSVEAYPYNEQF
TRBJ1-5,TRBV2,few,ASSSPGTRDRPQH
TRBJ2-3,TRBV4-3,few,ASSQDRQGVPTDTQY
TRBJ2-2,TRBV6-2/TRBV6-3,many,ASSPIDTGELF
TRBJ1-2,TRBV20-1,many,SARDTNYGYT
TRBJ1-5,TRBV7-9,many,ASSFGENQPQH
TRBJ1-6,TRBV6-6,few,ASSPVDNSPLH
TRBJ2-5,TRBV6-5,large,ATRRGYQETQY
TRBJ1-3,TRBV29-1,many,SAKIGGRNTIY